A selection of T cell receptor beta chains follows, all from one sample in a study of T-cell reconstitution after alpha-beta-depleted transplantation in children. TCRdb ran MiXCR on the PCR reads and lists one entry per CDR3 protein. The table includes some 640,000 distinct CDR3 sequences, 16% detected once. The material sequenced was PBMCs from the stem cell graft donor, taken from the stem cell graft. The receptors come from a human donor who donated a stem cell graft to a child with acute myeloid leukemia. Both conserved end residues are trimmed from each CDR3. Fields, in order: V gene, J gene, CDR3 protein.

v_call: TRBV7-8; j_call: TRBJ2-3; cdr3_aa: ASSPGGVKAGTDTQY
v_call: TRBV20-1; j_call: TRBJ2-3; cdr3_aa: SAKPREAYTDTQY
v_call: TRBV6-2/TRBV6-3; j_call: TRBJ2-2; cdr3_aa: ASSYSPNTGELF
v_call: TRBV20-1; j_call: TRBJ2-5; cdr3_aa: SARNRMYQETQY
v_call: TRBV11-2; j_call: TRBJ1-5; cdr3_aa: ASSPGVGGVFGNQPQH
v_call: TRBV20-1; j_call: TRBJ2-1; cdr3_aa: SAKRASGLPYNEQF
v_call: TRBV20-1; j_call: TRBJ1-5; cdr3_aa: SAHRANQPQH
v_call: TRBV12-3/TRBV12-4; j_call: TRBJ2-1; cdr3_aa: ASSSSTAPWNGTIYNEQF
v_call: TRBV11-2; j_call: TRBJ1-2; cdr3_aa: ASSLAGARGYT
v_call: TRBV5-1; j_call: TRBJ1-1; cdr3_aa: ASSLTENTEAF
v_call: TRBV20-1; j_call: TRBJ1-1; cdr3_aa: SADPGTGLDAEAF
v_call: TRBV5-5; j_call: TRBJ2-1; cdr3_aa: ASVAGTGPYNEQF
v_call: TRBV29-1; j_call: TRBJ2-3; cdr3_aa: SVEPSRWGVRTDTQY
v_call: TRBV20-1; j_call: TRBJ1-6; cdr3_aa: SARTGQDSPLH
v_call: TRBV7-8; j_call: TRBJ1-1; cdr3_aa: ASSPSRQGLNTEAF
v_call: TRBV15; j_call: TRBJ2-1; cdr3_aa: ATSRGRLAGYNEQF
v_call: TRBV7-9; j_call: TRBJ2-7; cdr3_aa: ASSWQEGNYEQY